This T cell receptor (beta chain) was profiled in a study of blood T cell repertoires in COVID-19. Study-wide background: Samples of COVID-19 (acute and convalescent) were obtained from the United States, Italy and Spain. T cells, B-cell-depleted T cells, or PBMCs provided the cDNA or gDNA that served as material.

The V gene lost 3 bases and the J gene lost 7 bases, with 19 bases spanning the gap. This CDR3 is built from 16 residues. CDR1 and CDR2 from the germline V gene are MGHRA and YSYEKL. Methods used by the authors: The assay estimated nucleated cells by amplifying reference gene primers. The method was immunoSEQ multiplex PCR; TCRdb's version includes in-frame clones alone and lacks a portion of them. V and J calls and clone size follow that table, whereas D and trimming were derived from the DNA. This sample yields about 86,000 clones, of which over 80% are seen a single time; 0.85% to 1.2% belongs to the top ten.

The receptor's source is a human donor in a cohort sampled during active COVID-19. The chain links TRBV4-1 to TRBJ2-1; D uncertain. Sequencing was performed on peripheral blood. CDR3 residues: CASSQAPPADWNEQFF. CDR3 sequence (DNA): TGCGCCAGCAGCCAGGCTCCCCCGGCGGATTGGAATGAGCAGTTCTTC.